The T cell receptor beta chain described here comes from a study of technical replicates of blood from a handful of donors. This clone appeared once. CDR3 length: 16 amino acids. V was pared by 0 bases and J by 8 bases, with 16 bases between. Germline-derived CDR1 and CDR2 are SNHLY and FYNNEI. The method was immunoSEQ multiplex PCR; TCRdb's version includes in-frame clones alone and lacks a portion of them. The sample lists tens of thousands of clones; about 97% were seen once. The sequence was collected from a human donor in good health. The specimen was T cells isolated from PBMCs. The V gene is TRBV2, the J gene TRBJ1-4; D is perhaps TRBD1 (5 bases). The DNA of the CDR3 is TGTGCCAGCAGTGAAGCGCTTGGGGGGGATGGGGAAAAACTGTTTTTT. Its translation is CASSEALGGDGEKLFF.